Below are 26 T cell receptor beta chains sequenced from a single sample in a study of TIL therapy for anti-PD-1-resistant metastatic lung cancer. Time point in this sample: pre-treatment sample, taken before nivolumab and TIL therapy. Sequencing used immunoSEQ v3. The table came from immunoSEQ multiplex PCR; TCRdb's copy has only in-frame clones and leaves some out. The data contain 9,500 to 15,000 clones, 80% of them singletons. Sequencing used blood, obtained at baseline. The receptors derive from a person aged 25 to 80 with non-small cell lung cancer.

The sample holds a few counts of this clone. CDR3: CASSDQSLAAYEQYF. The DNA for the CDR3 is TGTGCCAGCAGTGATCAAAGTCTAGCGGCCTACGAGCAGTACTTC. The rearrangement links TRBV2 to TRBJ2-7; 7 bases are shared with TRBD2. Germline V gene data show CDR1 as SNHLY and CDR2 as FYNNEI. CDR3 length: 15 amino acids. V lost 3 bases, J lost 2 bases, and 7 bases stayed unmatched.

This chain joins TRBV29-1 and TRBJ1-1; D perhaps matches TRBD1 (6 bases). Trimming left V 3 bases short and J 3 bases short, with 11 bases between. Germline V gene sequence: CDR1 SQVTM, CDR2 ANQGSEA. This CDR3 comprises 13 residues. The CDR3 nucleotides read TGCAGCGTTGATGCCAGGGGATACACTGAAGCTTTCTTT. Its translation is CSVDARGYTEAFF.

The chain uses TRBV4-2 and TRBJ2-7; D may be TRBD2 (6 bases). Trimming shortened V by 0 bases and J by 0 bases, and 12 bases separated the two germline ends. Germline V CDR1 and CDR2: LGHNA, YNFKEQ. This CDR3 comprises 16 residues. Here the CDR3 DNA reads TGTGCCAGCAGCCAAGATTGGAACGGGGGCTCCTACGAGCAGTACTTC. Its translation: CASSQDWNGGSYEQYF.

The chain carries TRBV11-2 and TRBJ2-1; 8 positions match TRBD2. The V and J ends lost 5 bases and 4 bases, in that order; junction bases with no gene match: 7. The germline V gene encodes CDR1 SGHAT and CDR2 FQNNGV. The CDR3 contains 15 residues. DNA for the CDR3: TGTGCCAGCAGCATAATAGCGGGGTCTTACAATGAGCAGTTCTTC. Amino acid sequence: CASSIIAGSYNEQFF.

CDR3 in amino acids: CASSQEGWREGTDTQYF. The CDR3, as DNA: TGTGCCAGCAGCCAAGAAGGGTGGCGGGAGGGCACAGATACGCAGTATTTT. The chain is built from TRBV4-2 and TRBJ2-3; 8 bases align to TRBD2. Germline V gene lookup returns CDR1 LGHNA and CDR2 YNFKEQ. Unmatched junction bases numbered 6, after V lost 0 bases and J lost 1 base. CDR3 length equals 17 residues.

The J gene is TRBJ2-1, the V gene TRBV11-2; TRBD2 matches at 11 bases. After removal of 3 bases from V and 3 bases from J, the junction contained 13 bases not matched to a gene. This CDR3 region has 19 residues. Germline V gives CDR1 SGHAT, CDR2 FQNNGV. As DNA, the CDR3 is TGTGCCAGCAGCTTCGATGGACTAGCGGGCATAAACCTCTACAATGAGCAGTTCTTC. This codes for CASSFDGLAGINLYNEQFF.

This clone has a single count. The rearrangement joins TRBV2 to TRBJ1-1; weak D call: TRBD1 (6 bases). CDR1 and CDR2 (germline): SNHLY, FYNNEI. Trimming took 3 bases from V and 4 from J, leaving 12 bases between them. The CDR3 is 14 residues long. DNA for the CDR3: TGTGCCAGCAGTGACAGGGGTATCGGCACTGAAGCTTTCTTT. Residues: CASSDRGIGTEAFF. Full variable domain (remainder filled in from reference TRBV2 and TRBJ1-1): EPEVTQTPSHQVTQMGQEVILRCVPISNHLYFYWYRQILGQKVEFLVSFYNNEISEKSEIFDDQFSVERPDGSNFTLKIRSTKLEDSAMYFCASSDRGIGTEAFFGQGTRLTVV.

This chain joins TRBV30 and TRBJ1-2; D remains ambiguous. There are 14 residues in the CDR3. From germline, CDR1 is GTSNPN and CDR2 SVGIG (reference sequence). V dropped 2 bases and J dropped 5 bases, with 15 bases sitting between them. CDR3 coding DNA: TGTGCCTGGAGTTTGTCCCCTCCGGTTTATGGCTACACCTTC. Protein product: CAWSLSPPVYGYTF.

This chain joins TRBV27 and TRBJ2-7, with 9 positions matching TRBD2. Germline CDR1 is MNHEY and CDR2 is SMNVEV (reference sequence). Germline trimming cut 2 bases from V and 7 bases from J; bases unmatched to any gene: 9. CDR3 size: 15 residues. The CDR3 region has the DNA TGTGCCAGCAGTTTAATGGCTAGCGGGAATTTAGAGCAGTACTTC. Protein product: CASSLMASGNLEQYF.

The DNA for the CDR3 is TGCGCCAGCAGCTTGAGTACTGTGGTGGGCACTGAAGCTTTCTTT. Amino acid sequence: CASSLSTVVGTEAFF. The chain links TRBV5-1 to TRBJ1-1, with D uncertain. The germline V gene encodes CDR1 SGHRS and CDR2 YFSETQ. The CDR3 has 15 amino acids. Trimming shortened V by 1 base and J by 4 bases, and 14 bases separated the two germline ends.

V gene TRBV5-1 combines with J gene TRBJ2-1; 10 bases map to TRBD2. Germline assignment: CDR1 SGHRS and CDR2 YFSETQ. The CDR3 consists of 15 residues. Unmatched junction bases numbered 5, after V lost 2 bases and J lost 6 bases. The CDR3 loop is CASSFRLAGANEQFF. The CDR3 nucleotides are TGCGCCAGCAGCTTCCGGCTAGCGGGAGCCAATGAGCAGTTCTTC.

The V and J genes are TRBV29-1 and TRBJ1-1; 7 nucleotides line up with TRBD1. With 6 bases clipped from V and 4 bases from J, the junction kept 5 bases outside the gene matches. This CDR3 spans 12 amino acids. The V gene's germline CDR1 is SQVTM and CDR2 ANQGSEA. CDR3 in amino acids: CSVDREVTEAFF. For the CDR3, the DNA is TGCAGCGTAGACAGGGAGGTCACTGAAGCTTTCTTT.

The V and J genes are TRBV5-1 and TRBJ2-5, with no clear D. CDR3 length equals 16 residues. Trimming left V 4 bases short and J 5 bases short, with 21 bases between. The germline V gene encodes CDR1 SGHRS and CDR2 YFSETQ. This CDR3 is CASSPGLAQRLETQYF. CDR3 bases: TGCGCCAGCAGCCCGGGCTTGGCCCAAAGATTGGAGACCCAGTACTTC.

The chain is built from TRBV9 and TRBJ1-3; D remains unclear. Trimming shortened V by 0 bases and J by 2 bases, and 9 bases separated the two germline ends. The CDR3 has 15 residues. Germline assignment: CDR1 SGDLS and CDR2 YYNGEE. The CDR3 DNA reads TGTGCCAGCAGCGTAGGTCTCGGGGCTGGAAACACCATATATTTT. Protein sequence: CASSVGLGAGNTIYF.

In its sample, this clone was seen once. This sequence joins TRBV5-1 and TRBJ2-1; D is possibly TRBD2 (5 bases). Between the trimmed V and J ends, which lost 0 bases and 7 bases, there was a span of 17 bases. Germline CDR1 is SGHRS and CDR2 is YFSETQ. There are 16 residues in the CDR3. For the CDR3, the DNA is TGCGCCAGCAGCTTGGTTGCGGGCATCATCTGGAATGAGCAGTTCTTC. Its translation: CASSLVAGIIWNEQFF.

The chain carries TRBV6-1 and TRBJ2-5; 9 bases match TRBD1. From germline, CDR1 is MNHNS and CDR2 SASEGT. The CDR3 loop spans 13 amino acids. Losses at the gene ends were 6 bases for V and 5 bases for J; bases not matched to a gene: 4. Here the CDR3 DNA reads TGTGCCAGCAGGGACAGGGGTTTTGAGACCCAGTACTTC. This translates into CASRDRGFETQYF.

This clone was counted only a few times. In DNA, the CDR3 is TGTGCCAGCAGCTTAAGGAGTTGGCAGGGCAATGAAAAACTGTTTTTT. Protein product: CASSLRSWQGNEKLFF. The V gene is TRBV7-2, the J gene TRBJ1-4, with a possible D match to TRBD1 (5 bases). V was cut by 2 bases and J by 5 bases, with 15 bases left in between. The CDR3 length is 16 residues. Germline CDR1 and CDR2: SGHTA and FQGNSA.

The chain recombines TRBV18 with TRBJ2-3, with D uncertain. Germline values: CDR1 KGHSH, CDR2 LQKENI. The CDR3 runs to 13 residues. Trimming removed 4 bases at V and 0 bases at J, with 5 bases between. CDR3 sequence reads: CASSQQSTDTQYF. In DNA, the CDR3 is TGTGCCAGCTCACAGCAAAGCACAGATACGCAGTATTTT. The full variable domain, in which reference TRBV18 and TRBJ2-3 provide the parts outside the CDR3, is NAGVMQNPRHLVRRRGQEARLRCSPMKGHSHVYWYRQLPEEGLKFMVYLQKENIIDESGMPKERFSAEFPKEGPSILRIQQVVRGDSAAYFCASSQQSTDTQYFGPGTRLTVL.

The V gene is TRBV19, the J gene TRBJ1-1, with D tentatively TRBD1 (6 bases). V lost 5 bases to trimming and J lost 5 bases, with 15 bases between them. Germline V gene lookup returns CDR1 LNHDA and CDR2 SQIVND (reference sequence). This CDR3 has 14 residues. The CDR3 reads CASSSDQGFTEAFF. The CDR3 region has the DNA TGTGCCAGTAGTTCTGACCAGGGGTTTACTGAAGCTTTCTTT.

The chain carries TRBV9 and TRBJ1-2; unclear D gene. The CDR3 extends over 13 amino acids. Germline V gene data show CDR1 as SGDLS and CDR2 as YYNGEE. The V end was cut by 0 bases, the J end by 3 bases, with 6 bases between. Written as DNA, the CDR3 is TGTGCCAGCAGCGTAGACGGTCACTATGGCTACACCTTC. Its translation: CASSVDGHYGYTF. Supplemented by reference TRBV9 and TRBJ1-2, the full variable domain reads DSGVTQTPKHLITATGQRVTLRCSPRSGDLSVYWYQQSLDQGLQFLIQYYNGEERAKGNILERFSAQQFPDLHSELNLSSLELGDSALYFCASSVDGHYGYTFGSGTRLTVV.

The chain joins TRBV10-3 to TRBJ2-3, with 9 bases that match TRBD2. The CDR3 has 18 amino acids. After removal of 0 bases from V and 7 bases from J, the junction contained 14 bases not matched to a gene. Germline CDR1 and CDR2: ENHRY and SYGVKD. CDR3 in DNA: TGTGCCATCAGTGAGTCGAATTCTCTCGGCGGGAGGGGAAATACGCAGTATTTT. Protein product: CAISESNSLGGRGNTQYF.

This clone came up a few times. The V gene is TRBV10-3, the J gene TRBJ1-1; a possible D gene is TRBD1 (5 bases). The germline V gene has CDR1 ENHRY and CDR2 SYGVKD. Trimming left V 4 bases short and J 3 bases short, with 9 bases between. The CDR3 runs 13 residues. This chain's CDR3 is CAISGQGYTEAFF. As DNA, the CDR3 is TGTGCCATCAGTGGGCAGGGTTACACTGAAGCTTTCTTT.

The chain carries TRBV9 and TRBJ2-2; 7 bases agree with TRBD1. CDR3 length equals 16 residues. The germline gives CDR1 SGDLS, CDR2 YYNGEE. Germline trimming cut 2 bases from V and 0 bases from J; bases unmatched to any gene: 4. The CDR3 DNA reads TGTGCCAGCAGCGTGGACAGGTTAACGAACACCGGGGAGCTGTTTTTT. Encoded protein: CASSVDRLTNTGELFF.

This clone has just one count. The J gene is TRBJ2-7, the V gene TRBV27; 11 nucleotides align to TRBD1. The J segment lost 7 bases and the V segment lost 1 base, leaving 6 bases of the junction unmatched. CDR3 size: 15 residues. From germline, CDR1 is MNHEY and CDR2 SMNVEV (reference sequence). In DNA, the CDR3 is TGTGCCAGCAGTTTATTTGGGACAGGGGGACCTGAGCAGTACTTC. Translation gives CASSLFGTGGPEQYF.

V gene TRBV7-9 combines with J gene TRBJ1-1; D is possibly TRBD1 (6 bases). V lost 4 bases to trimming and J lost 1 base, with 10 bases between them. Germline V gene data show CDR1 as SEHNR and CDR2 as FQNEAQ (reference sequence). The CDR3 length is 14 residues. The CDR3 sequence is CASSSQGANTEAFF. The CDR3, as DNA: TGTGCCAGCAGCTCACAGGGTGCGAACACTGAAGCTTTCTTT. Full variable domain (rest looked up from reference TRBV7-9 and TRBJ1-1): DTGVSQNPRHKITKRGQNVTFRCDPISEHNRLYWYRQTLGQGPEFLTYFQNEAQLEKSRLLSDRFSAERPKGSFSTLEIQRTEQGDSAMYLCASSSQGANTEAFFGQGTRLTVV.

V gene TRBV11-2 combines with J gene TRBJ2-7; TRBD1 aligns across 8 bases. The CDR3 is 16 residues long. Trimming removed 5 bases from V and 5 bases from J; junction bases left unmatched: 14. CDR1 SGHAT and CDR2 FQNNGV come from the germline V gene. The CDR3 protein is CASSGLRGRRAHEQYF. CDR3 in DNA: TGTGCCAGCAGCGGACTCAGGGGGCGAAGGGCTCACGAGCAGTACTTC.